The 14 T cell receptor beta chains given below trace back to one sample, sequenced in a study of shared clonotypes between healthy human individuals. Clones were sequenced by immunoSEQ multiplex PCR, and TCRdb holds only the in-frame ones, with some missing. Of 800,000 to 1,200,000 clones detected, 75% to 85% appear once; the ten largest clones hold approximately 0.52%. The sample comprised memory CD4+ T cells from PBMCs. As for subset: CD45RA-negative fraction. The receptors were sampled from a man between 18 and 35 years old in good health. Some clones in this sample may be carry-over from other donors' samples.

The chain couples TRBV19 to TRBJ2-7; D uncertain. V lost 3 bases, J lost 8 bases, and 14 bases lay in between. Germline V gene data show CDR1 as LNHDA and CDR2 as SQIVND (reference sequence). The CDR3 is 13 amino acids. The CDR3 bases are TGTGCCAGTAGTATGGGCAGAACCGCTCAGCAGTACTTC. Its translation is CASSMGRTAQQYF.

The rearrangement links TRBV9 to TRBJ2-1; 13 nucleotides align to TRBD2. CDR3 length equals 16 residues. The junction had 7 bases not matched to a gene; V was cut back by 4 bases and J by 6 bases. CDR1 and CDR2 from the germline V gene are SGDLS and YYNGEE. CDR3: CASSMGGTSGTNEQFF. CDR3 nucleotide sequence: TGTGCCAGCAGCATGGGCGGGACTAGCGGGACCAATGAGCAGTTCTTC.

The chain recombines TRBV5-1 with TRBJ2-3; D call uncertain. This CDR3 contains 14 residues. V was clipped by 2 bases and J by 4 bases, with 11 bases between them. The germline CDR1 and CDR2 sequences are SGHRS and YFSETQ. The CDR3 region has the DNA TGCGCCAGCAGCTTTCCAGCCGGGCCAGATACGCAGTATTTT. Translated: CASSFPAGPDTQYF.

This chain connects TRBV7-2 to TRBJ2-7; 7 nucleotides align to TRBD2. The V gene end was trimmed by 3 bases and the J gene end by 6 bases; junction bases not matched to a gene: 17. There are 17 residues in the CDR3. Germline V lookup: CDR1 SGHTA, CDR2 FQGNSA. The CDR3 protein is CASSFFGLVAFSSEQYF. The DNA for the CDR3 is TGTGCCAGCAGCTTCTTCGGACTAGTGGCTTTCTCGTCCGAGCAGTACTTC.

The V and J genes are TRBV11-2 and TRBJ1-1; D might be TRBD1 (5 bases). The CDR3 runs 14 residues. CDR1 and CDR2 (germline): SGHAT, FQNNGV. V gave up 4 bases and J gave up 3 bases, with 12 bases separating them. The CDR3 loop reads CASSSRDDDTEAFF. The DNA of the CDR3 is TGTGCCAGCAGCTCCAGGGACGACGACACTGAAGCTTTCTTT.

The chain uses TRBV14 and TRBJ1-1; 8 nucleotides align to TRBD1. Unmatched junction bases numbered 9, after V lost 0 bases and J lost 3 bases. This CDR3 contains 17 residues. Per germline, CDR1 SGHDN and CDR2 FVKESK. The CDR3, as DNA: TGTGCCAGCAGCCAAGATCCCAGCAGGGGGCGGCACACTGAAGCTTTCTTT. It encodes CASSQDPSRGRHTEAFF.

V gene TRBV18 combines with J gene TRBJ2-7; D call uncertain. V was clipped by 3 bases and J by 0 bases, with 12 bases between them. Germline values: CDR1 KGHSH, CDR2 LQKENI. This CDR3 comprises 15 residues. The DNA of the CDR3 is TGTGCCAGCTCACCCGCAGGCCCACCCTCCTACGAGCAGTACTTC. Its translation: CASSPAGPPSYEQYF.

With respect to this clone: The sample holds other DNA sequences that translate to the same CDR3. The CDR3 spells CASSPLVNTEAFF. The CDR3 DNA follows: TGTGCCAGCTCACCACTCGTGAACACTGAAGCTTTCTTT. The chain carries TRBV18 and TRBJ1-1; the D is unclear. The CDR3 sequence is 13 residues long. V lost 1 base and J lost 0, with 3 bases in between. Germline V CDR1 and CDR2: KGHSH, LQKENI.

The chain couples TRBV6-1 to TRBJ1-1; no definite D call. V dropped 4 bases and J dropped 0 bases, with 15 bases sitting between them. Per the germline V gene, CDR1 is MNHNS and CDR2 is SASEGT. The CDR3 loop spans 16 amino acids. CDR3 residues: CASSVPRAAMNTEAFF. The DNA for the CDR3 is TGTGCCAGCAGTGTCCCGCGGGCAGCTATGAACACTGAAGCTTTCTTT.

On this clone itself: Other DNA sequences in this specimen translate into the identical CDR3. The DNA for the CDR3 is TGTGCCAGCAGCCCAGGGGGCTCTGGAAACACCATATATTTT. Translating gives CASSPGGSGNTIYF. The chain carries TRBV28 and TRBJ1-3; 7 bases fit TRBD1. Germline CDR1 and CDR2: MDHEN and SYDVKM. V shed 6 bases and J 0 bases; nucleotides not matched to a gene: 2. The CDR3 is made up of 14 amino acids.

The V gene is TRBV27, the J gene TRBJ2-3; 7 bases are shared with TRBD1. The CDR3 consists of 15 residues. The germline V gene encodes CDR1 MNHEY and CDR2 SMNVEV (reference sequence). V dropped 8 bases and J dropped 3; count of bases not matched to a gene: 11. The chain's CDR3 is CASSRGRGRTDTQYF. In nucleotides, the CDR3 is TGTGCCAGCTCCCGCGGCAGGGGGAGAACAGATACGCAGTATTTT.

The chain links TRBV27 to TRBJ1-2; D is undetermined. The germline CDR1 and CDR2 sequences are MNHEY and SMNVEV (reference sequence). The CDR3 is 15 amino acids. Trimming shortened V by 3 bases and J by 9 bases, and 20 bases separated the two germline ends. The DNA for the CDR3 is TGTGCCAGCAGTTTTATGGGCAGGTTAGATTCGAGCTACACCTTC. Its translation: CASSFMGRLDSSYTF.

CDR3 in amino acids: CASSGVLAEETQYF. CDR3 DNA: TGTGCCAGCAGTGGAGTCCTAGCGGAGGAGACCCAGTACTTC. The chain joins TRBV2 to TRBJ2-5; TRBD2 agrees at 7 bases. Germline V lookup: CDR1 SNHLY, CDR2 FYNNEI. The CDR3 sequence is 14 residues long. Germline trimming cut 4 bases from V and 5 bases from J; bases unmatched to any gene: 7.

This chain joins TRBV21-1 and TRBJ2-1; the DNA was not compared with TRBD2, the D call given in the table. TRBV21-1 is deemed a pseudogene. The CDR3 runs to 16 residues. In nucleotides, the CDR3 is TGTGCCAGCAGCAAACATCTAGCGGCAAATCGGAATGAGCAGTTCTTC. Translation: CASSKHLAANRNEQFF.